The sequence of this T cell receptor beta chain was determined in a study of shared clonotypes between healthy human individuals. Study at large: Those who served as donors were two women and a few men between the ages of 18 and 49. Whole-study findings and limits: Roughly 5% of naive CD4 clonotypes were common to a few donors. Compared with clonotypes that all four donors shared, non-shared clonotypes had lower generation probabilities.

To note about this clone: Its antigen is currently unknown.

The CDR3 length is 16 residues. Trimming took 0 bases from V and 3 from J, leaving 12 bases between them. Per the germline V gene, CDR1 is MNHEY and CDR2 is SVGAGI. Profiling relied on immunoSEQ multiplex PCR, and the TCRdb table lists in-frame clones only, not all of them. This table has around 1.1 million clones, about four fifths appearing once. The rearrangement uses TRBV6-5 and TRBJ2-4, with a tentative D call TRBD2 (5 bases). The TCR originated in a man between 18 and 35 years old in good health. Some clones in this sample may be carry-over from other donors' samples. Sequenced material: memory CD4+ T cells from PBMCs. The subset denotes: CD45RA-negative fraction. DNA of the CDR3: TGTGCCAGCAGTTACTCTCCCTACGGAGGCAAAAACATTCAGTACTTC. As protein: CASSYSPYGGKNIQYF.